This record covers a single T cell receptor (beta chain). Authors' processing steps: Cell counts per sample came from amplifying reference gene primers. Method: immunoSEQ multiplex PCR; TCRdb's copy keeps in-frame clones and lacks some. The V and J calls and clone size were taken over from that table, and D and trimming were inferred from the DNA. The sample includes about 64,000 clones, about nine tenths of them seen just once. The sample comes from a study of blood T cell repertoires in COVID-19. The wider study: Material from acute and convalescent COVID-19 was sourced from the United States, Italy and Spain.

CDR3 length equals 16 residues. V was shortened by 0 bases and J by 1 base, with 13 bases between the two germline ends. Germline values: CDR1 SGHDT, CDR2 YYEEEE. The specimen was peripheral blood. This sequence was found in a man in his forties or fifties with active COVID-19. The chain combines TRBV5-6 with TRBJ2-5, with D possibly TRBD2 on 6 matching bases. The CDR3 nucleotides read TGTGCCAGCAGCTTGGCGTTTAGCGGAGGCCAAGAGACCCAGTACTTC. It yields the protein CASSLAFSGGQETQYF.